This T cell receptor (beta chain) came from a study of cytomegalovirus exposure and HLA in healthy donors. Note on this clone: Its antigen remains unknown.

The PCR contained 60 Vbeta and 13 Jbeta primers. Sequenced by immunoSEQ multiplex PCR; TCRdb stores in-frame clones only, minus some. The sample lists some 98,000 clones, about 80% occurring once. This CDR3 has 14 amino acids. Germline CDR1 and CDR2: MGHRA and YSYEKL. Between the trimmed V and J ends, which lost 1 base and 8 bases, there was a span of 11 bases. General study findings and limits: Analysis was performed later, and it showed HLA-associated TCR beta chains to be more clonally expanded than equally common others. Cytomegalovirus status, reportedly, was diagnosed with high specificity and sensitivity by the classifier. Earlier analysis found most TCR beta V segments productive about 87% or about 30% of the time.

The sequencing sample was made of PBMCs. This receptor was obtained from a man between 18 and 35 years old in good health and CMV-seropositive. The chain employs TRBV4-1 and TRBJ1-4, with D hard to call. The CDR3, as DNA: TGCGCCAGCAGCCAAGTTCAGGCCGTGGAAAAACTGTTTTTT. It translates to CASSQVQAVEKLFF.